This T cell receptor (beta chain) was captured by sequencing in a study of T cell responses to AZD1222 COVID-19 vaccine. Whole-study results and caveats: The span of vaccine-associated CD4 TCRs extended across spike, with dominance at 160-218 and 743-854.

This clone was seen a handful of times. Its cognate antigen is unknown. Sequencing was performed with immunoSEQ multiplex PCR; in TCRdb, only in-frame clones are kept and a portion is missing. Here the sample spans tens of thousands of clones, about 83% being singletons. Germline V gene sequence: CDR1 MNHEY, CDR2 SVGAGI. This CDR3 has 16 amino acids. Deletions cut 0 bases from V and 5 bases from J, with 17 bases between. The sequence was obtained from an adult who received the AZD1222 COVID-19 vaccine. The material sequenced was peripheral blood, taken 28 days after the second AZD1222 dose. This chain connects TRBV6-5 to TRBJ2-7; D uncertain. Here the CDR3 reads CASSYSTGSGGHEQYF. CDR3 DNA: TGTGCCAGCAGTTACTCGACGGGTTCCGGTGGCCACGAGCAGTACTTC.